This note documents a single T cell receptor (beta chain) sequence. The data were taken from a study of blood T cell repertoires in COVID-19. Profiled with immunoSEQ multiplex PCR; TCRdb holds only in-frame clones, not every one. The data show roughly 90,000 clones, 89% seen once. The ends were cut back, 3 bases at V and 2 bases at J, with 11 bases in the middle. The CDR3 sequence is 15 residues long. CDR1 is SGHRS and CDR2 is YFSETQ in the germline V gene. Patients of the Seattle cohort, enrolled during active infection, were followed longitudinally. This chain joins TRBV5-1 and TRBJ2-2; D is possibly TRBD2 (6 bases). The clonotype originates from a man over 45 with COVID-19, enrolled during active disease. The sample was peripheral blood. The CDR3 DNA reads as TGCGCCAGCAGCTCTGACGGGACTAACACCGGGGAGCTGTTTTTT. Translation gives CASSSDGTNTGELFF.